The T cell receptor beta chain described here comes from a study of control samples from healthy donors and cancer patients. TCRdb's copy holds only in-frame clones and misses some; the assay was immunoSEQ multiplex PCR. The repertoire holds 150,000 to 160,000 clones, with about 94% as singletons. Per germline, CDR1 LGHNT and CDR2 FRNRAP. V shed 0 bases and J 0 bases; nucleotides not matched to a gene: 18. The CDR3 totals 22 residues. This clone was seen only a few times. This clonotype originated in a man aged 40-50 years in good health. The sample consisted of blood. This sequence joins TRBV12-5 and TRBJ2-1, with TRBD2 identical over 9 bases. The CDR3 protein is CASGLVVIRGLAGAHSYNEQFF. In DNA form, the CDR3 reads TGTGCTAGTGGTTTGGTAGTCATCCGGGGACTAGCTGGAGCCCACTCCTACAATGAGCAGTTCTTC.